The rows below give T cell receptor beta chains drawn from one sample of a study of shared T cell receptors in the human thymus. Only in-frame clones appear in the TCRdb table, and some are missing; sequencing was by immunoSEQ multiplex PCR. This repertoire shows some 700,000 clones, around 87% found once; its top ten account for 0.0095% to 0.013%. The same sample was also used in a study of human thymus T cells.

Input material: thymocytes. These receptor sequences come from a boy in the first two years of life with a congenital heart defect. Each CDR3 is given with its conserved first and last residue.

V gene	J gene	CDR3 protein
TRBV11-1	TRBJ2-7	CASSLNLDRSYEQYF
TRBV7-8	TRBJ2-1	CASSFERTSEHNEQFF
TRBV5-1	TRBJ2-3	CASSLGLATSTDTQYF
TRBV7-8	TRBJ2-3	CASSSGLSTDTQYF
TRBV30	TRBJ2-2	CARLSDSGPPGELFF
TRBV30	TRBJ2-1	CAWSVGRDRIYNEQFF
TRBV7-2	TRBJ1-1	CASSWAATEAFF
TRBV6-5	TRBJ2-6	CASSSYRTGANVLTF
TRBV4-3	TRBJ2-5	CASSQTPPTSGRCETQYF
TRBV2	TRBJ2-7	CASSEVLRYEQYF
TRBV27	TRBJ1-1	CASSPKDSLGTEAFF
TRBV11-2	TRBJ2-2	CASSQRGEELFF
TRBV6-5	TRBJ1-1	CASSYGPEAFF
TRBV5-4	TRBJ2-3	CASSPRQGGTDTQYF
TRBV15	TRBJ2-7	CATSRESVISGSPYEQYF
TRBV4-1	TRBJ1-5	CASSRTGSNQPQHF
TRBV6-5	TRBJ2-1	CAYRWGRSGNEQFF
TRBV27	TRBJ2-7	CASSLVATSGRHTYEQYF
TRBV5-1	TRBJ2-7	CASSLGGDRGPLRDEQYF
TRBV2	TRBJ2-7	CASSEILLGHTRLAEEYEQYF
TRBV7-4	TRBJ1-1	CASSLGRDRVNTEAFF
TRBV4-1	TRBJ2-7	CASSLRGVRYYEQYF